The 25 T cell receptor beta chains in this list originate from one sample, sequenced in a study of T cell changes during pregnancy in multiple sclerosis. Only in-frame clones appear in the TCRdb table, and some are missing; sequencing was by immunoSEQ multiplex PCR. The top ten hold around 0.9% of the sample, which has over 65,000 clones, 91% seen once. The source material was peripheral blood, sampled in the second trimester of pregnancy. The receptors here all came from a female donor with multiple sclerosis, enrolled in a pregnancy study.

This chain links TRBV2 with TRBJ1-1; D unclear. The ends were cut back, 6 bases at V and 0 bases at J, with 8 bases in the middle. CDR1 and CDR2 from the germline V gene are SNHLY and FYNNEI. The CDR3 length is 13 residues. The CDR3 DNA follows: TGTGCCAGCAGAGCCTCATTGAACACTGAAGCTTTCTTT. Its protein product is CASRASLNTEAFF.

The chain combines TRBV18 with TRBJ2-1; TRBD1 agrees at 8 bases. The CDR3 is 13 residues long. CDR1 KGHSH and CDR2 LQKENI come from the germline V gene. J gave up 10 bases and V 6 bases, and 8 bases lay outside the gene matches. In nucleotides, the CDR3 is TGTGCCAGCTCCTTGGACAGGGTTGCGGAGCAGTTCTTC. Translating it yields CASSLDRVAEQFF. Combining the CDR3 with reference TRBV18 and TRBJ2-1 gives the whole variable domain NAGVMQNPRHLVRRRGQEARLRCSPMKGHSHVYWYRQLPEEGLKFMVYLQKENIIDESGMPKERFSAEFPKEGPSILRIQQVVRGDSAAYFCASSLDRVAEQFFGPGTRLTVL.

V is TRBV27 and J is TRBJ1-1; TRBD1 matches at 11 bases. The CDR3 loop spans 14 amino acids. Germline V CDR1 and CDR2: MNHEY, SMNVEV (reference sequence). V was clipped by 5 bases and J by 8 bases; unmatched bases: 7. CDR3 region: CASSPGTGGLEAFF. The CDR3 nucleotides are TGTGCCAGCAGTCCCGGGACAGGGGGTCTCGAAGCTTTCTTT.

The rearrangement links TRBV27 to TRBJ2-2; 7 bases align to TRBD1. The CDR3 runs to 17 residues. Germline V lookup: CDR1 MNHEY, CDR2 SMNVEV (reference sequence). Losses at the gene ends were 0 bases for V and 5 bases for J; bases not matched to a gene: 9. The CDR3 region is CASSLSSRQGWTGELFF. As DNA, the CDR3 is TGTGCCAGCAGTTTATCCTCTCGACAGGGATGGACCGGGGAGCTGTTTTTT.

By its share, this clone is medium-sized (0.01 to 0.1%). The rearrangement joins TRBV6-4 to TRBJ2-1, with 10 bases identical to TRBD2. V shed 2 bases, J shed 6 bases, and the junction held 4 bases outside the gene matches. Germline assignment: CDR1 MRHNA and CDR2 SNTAGT. The length of the CDR3 is 15 residues. CDR3 sequence reads: CASSDSGGASNEQFF. The CDR3, as DNA: TGTGCCAGCAGTGACAGCGGGGGGGCAAGCAATGAGCAGTTCTTC.

The chain couples TRBV5-4 to TRBJ2-5; the D gene is possibly TRBD1 (5 bases). This CDR3 contains 13 residues. Looked up from germline, CDR1 is SGHNT and CDR2 is YYREEE (reference sequence). Between the trimmed V and J ends, which lost 1 base and 4 bases, there was a span of 8 bases. DNA for the CDR3: TGTGCCAGCAGCTTGCTAGGGGTAGAGACCCAGTACTTC. As protein: CASSLLGVETQYF.

The chain combines TRBV7-2 with TRBJ2-2, with a possible D match to TRBD2 (7 bases). In germline, CDR1 is SGHTA, CDR2 FQGNSA. Trimming cost V 5 bases and J 2 bases, with 15 bases left between them. This CDR3 comprises 16 residues. The CDR3 region has the DNA TGTGCCAGCAGCCGGTTGGGGGGGGCTAACACCGGGGAGCTGTTTTTT. Translation gives CASSRLGGANTGELFF.

The rearrangement joins TRBV14 to TRBJ2-3; D ambiguous. CDR3 size: 13 residues. Germline CDR1 and CDR2: SGHDN and FVKESK. V dropped 0 bases and J dropped 5 bases, with 6 bases sitting between them. For the CDR3, the DNA is TGTGCCAGCAGCCAAGATCTCGTAGATACGCAGTATTTT. Translated, it gives CASSQDLVDTQYF.

The rearrangement links TRBV7-3 to TRBJ2-7, with a possible D match to TRBD2 (5 bases). V was trimmed by 1 base and J by 2 bases, leaving 15 bases between them. The CDR3 has 16 amino acids. Germline V CDR1 and CDR2: SGHTA, FQGTGA. CDR3 loop: CASSLIGGRAPYEQYF. CDR3 sequence (DNA): TGTGCCAGCAGCTTAATAGGAGGCCGGGCCCCCTACGAGCAGTACTTC.

The rearrangement joins TRBV7-2 to TRBJ1-6; 10 nucleotides align to TRBD1. This CDR3 region has 16 residues. CDR1 and CDR2 from the germline V gene are SGHTA and FQGNSA. The V segment lost 5 bases and the J segment 10 bases; nucleotides outside the gene matches: 11. CDR3 DNA sequence: TGTGCCAGCAGCCCCCCACCGGGACAGGGGAAATCACCCCTCCACTTT. Its protein product is CASSPPPGQGKSPLHF. The whole variable domain, remainder taken from reference TRBV7-2 and TRBJ1-6, is GAGVSQSPSNKVTEKGKDVELRCDPISGHTALYWYRQSLGQGLEFLIYFQGNSAPDKSGLPSDRFSAERTGGSVSTLTIQRTQQEDSAVYLCASSPPPGQGKSPLHFGNGTRLTVT.

The J gene is TRBJ2-7, the V gene TRBV6-5; D uncertain. Trimming removed 4 bases from V and 0 bases from J, with 7 bases in between. This CDR3 is 13 amino acids long. CDR1 and CDR2 (germline): MNHEY, SVGAGI. The CDR3 nucleotides read TGTGCCAGCAGTTCACAGAGCTCCTACGAGCAGTACTTC. It specifies CASSSQSSYEQYF.

The chain carries TRBV7-2 and TRBJ2-3; 10 bases match TRBD2. Germline V gene lookup returns CDR1 SGHTA and CDR2 FQGNSA. Germline trimming cut 3 bases from V and 5 bases from J; bases unmatched to any gene: 8. This CDR3 region has 16 residues. The CDR3 nucleotides are TGTGCCAGCAGCTTCGAGCGGGGGGGCAGTGGAGATACGCAGTATTTT. Its protein is CASSFERGGSGDTQYF. The entire variable domain, with the rest obtained from reference TRBV7-2 and TRBJ2-3, is as follows: GAGVSQSPSNKVTEKGKDVELRCDPISGHTALYWYRQSLGQGLEFLIYFQGNSAPDKSGLPSDRFSAERTGGSVSTLTIQRTQQEDSAVYLCASSFERGGSGDTQYFGPGTRLTVL.

The chain couples TRBV9 to TRBJ2-2, with TRBD2 as a possible D gene (7 bases). Germline loops: CDR1 SGDLS, CDR2 YYNGEE. The CDR3 totals 15 residues. The ends were cut back, 0 bases at V and 5 bases at J, with 11 bases in the middle. As DNA, the CDR3 is TGTGCCAGCAGCGTAGACGGGGGGCTGACCGGGGAGCTGTTTTTT. Translated, it gives CASSVDGGLTGELFF.

V and J are TRBV7-6 and TRBJ2-1; 10 bases map to TRBD2. This CDR3 comprises 15 residues. With 5 bases clipped from V and 8 bases from J, the junction kept 9 bases outside the gene matches. Germline CDR1 is SGHVS and CDR2 is FNYEAQ. CDR3 in amino acids: CASSPGAGGQDEQFF. The CDR3 region has the DNA TGTGCCAGCAGCCCAGGAGCGGGGGGGCAAGATGAGCAGTTCTTC.

The gene calls are TRBV6-5 and TRBJ2-3; TRBD2 might be the D (6 bases). V dropped 0 bases and J dropped 0 bases, with 7 bases sitting between them. In germline, CDR1 is MNHEY, CDR2 SVGAGI. The CDR3 length is 15 residues. The DNA for the CDR3 is TGTGCCAGCAGTTACTCAGGGACTAGCACAGATACGCAGTATTTT. The encoded protein is CASSYSGTSTDTQYF.

The rearrangement links TRBV30 to TRBJ1-2; a possible D gene is TRBD1 (5 bases). V lost 5 bases and J 5 bases, leaving 21 bases between the germline ends. Germline-derived CDR1 and CDR2 are GTSNPN and SVGIG (reference sequence). The CDR3 loop spans 15 amino acids. As DNA, the CDR3 is TGTGCCTGGGTTACTTGGGGCGCGGGAGCTTATGGCTACACCTTC. Its protein product is CAWVTWGAGAYGYTF.

The V gene is TRBV18, the J gene TRBJ1-5, with TRBD1 matching over 9 bases. V lost 6 bases and J lost 0; bases outside the gene matches: 6. CDR3 length equals 16 residues. In germline, CDR1 is KGHSH, CDR2 LQKENI. The CDR3 here is CASSMTGGYSNQPQHF. CDR3 in DNA: TGTGCCAGCTCGATGACAGGGGGGTATAGCAATCAGCCCCAGCATTTT.

The chain recombines TRBV11-2 with TRBJ2-7; 10 bases map to TRBD1. Germline V lookup: CDR1 SGHAT, CDR2 FQNNGV. This CDR3 spans 14 amino acids. V lost 4 bases, J lost 6 bases, and 6 bases stayed unmatched. CDR3 loop: CASSSDGTGVEQYF. For the CDR3, the DNA is TGTGCCAGCAGCTCAGACGGGACAGGGGTCGAGCAGTACTTC.

This clone was picked up one time. This chain uses TRBV27 with TRBJ2-7, with D possibly TRBD1 on 6 matching bases. Germline CDR1 is MNHEY and CDR2 is SMNVEV (reference sequence). The CDR3 runs to 14 residues. Trimming took off 4 bases at V and 2 bases at J, with 12 bases between the two ends. The CDR3 DNA reads TGTGCCAGCAGTTCAGTGGACAGAACCTACGAGCAGTACTTC. It translates to CASSSVDRTYEQYF.

CDR3 DNA: TGCAGCGTTGAAGGGGGAGCGGGGGGGTACCAAGAGACCCAGTACTTC. Translated, it gives CSVEGGAGGYQETQYF. This chain links TRBV29-1 with TRBJ2-5; 10 nucleotides align to TRBD2. V gave up 1 base and J gave up 0 bases; unmatched junction bases: 5. The germline V gene encodes CDR1 SQVTM and CDR2 ANQGSEA. The CDR3 is 16 amino acids.

This clone has only one observation. V is TRBV7-2 and J is TRBJ1-2, with TRBD1 identical over 7 bases. CDR1 is SGHTA, CDR2 FQGNSA, per germline. The junction had 5 bases not matched to a gene; V was cut back by 5 bases and J by 2 bases. The length of the CDR3 is 14 residues. Here the CDR3 DNA reads TGTGCCAGCAGCCTAGGGACAGCGAACTATGGCTACACCTTC. As protein: CASSLGTANYGYTF.

About this clone: At one boundary the junction diverges from the germline segment, which might be a read error. The chain joins TRBV7-3 to TRBJ2-3; 10 positions match TRBD2. The CDR3 loop spans 15 amino acids. The V gene's germline CDR1 is SGHTA and CDR2 FQGTGA. This chain's CDR3 is CASSLTSGAADTQYF. The DNA of the CDR3 is TGTGCCAGCAGCCTAACTAGCGGGGCTGCAGATACGCAGTATTTT.

This sequence joins TRBV9 and TRBJ2-6; 9 nucleotides align to TRBD1. Germline V gives CDR1 SGDLS, CDR2 YYNGEE. Germline trimming cut 3 bases from V and 2 bases from J; bases unmatched to any gene: 6. The CDR3 is 17 amino acids. DNA of the CDR3: TGTGCCAGCAGCGCTCGGACAGGGGACGCTGGGGCCAACGTCCTGACTTTC. It yields the protein CASSARTGDAGANVLTF.

The chain has TRBV5-6 and TRBJ2-1; 8 bases agree with TRBD2. Trimming at V came to 4 bases and at J to 2 bases, leaving 5 bases not matched to a gene. Germline CDR1 SGHDT, CDR2 YYEEEE. This CDR3 comprises 15 residues. The CDR3 spells CASSGPGLAYNEQFF. The CDR3, as DNA: TGTGCCAGCAGCGGCCCGGGACTAGCCTACAATGAGCAGTTCTTC.

The V gene is TRBV7-2, the J gene TRBJ2-3; perhaps TRBD1 as D (6 bases). Germline loops: CDR1 SGHTA, CDR2 FQGNSA. V lost 4 bases and J 6 bases, leaving 11 bases between the germline ends. The CDR3 totals 13 residues. The CDR3 region is CASSSYREDTQYF. CDR3 nucleotides: TGTGCCAGCAGCTCCTACAGGGAGGATACGCAGTATTTT. Filled out from reference TRBV7-2 and TRBJ2-3, the complete variable domain reads GAGVSQSPSNKVTEKGKDVELRCDPISGHTALYWYRQSLGQGLEFLIYFQGNSAPDKSGLPSDRFSAERTGGSVSTLTIQRTQQEDSAVYLCASSSYREDTQYFGPGTRLTVL.